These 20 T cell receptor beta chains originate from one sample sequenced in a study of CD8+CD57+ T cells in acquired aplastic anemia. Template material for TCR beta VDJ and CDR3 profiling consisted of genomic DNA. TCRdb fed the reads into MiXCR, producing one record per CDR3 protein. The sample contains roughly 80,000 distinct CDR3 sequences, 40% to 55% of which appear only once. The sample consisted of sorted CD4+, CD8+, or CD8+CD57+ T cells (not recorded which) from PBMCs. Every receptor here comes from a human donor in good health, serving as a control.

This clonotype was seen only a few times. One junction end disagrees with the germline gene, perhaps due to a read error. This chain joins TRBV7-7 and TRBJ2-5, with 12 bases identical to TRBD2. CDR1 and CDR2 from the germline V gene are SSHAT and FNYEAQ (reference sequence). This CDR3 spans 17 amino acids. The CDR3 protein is CANSQTSGGTLGETQYF. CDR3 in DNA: TGTGCCAACAGCCAAACTAGCGGGGGGACCTTGGGGGAGACCCAGTACTTC.

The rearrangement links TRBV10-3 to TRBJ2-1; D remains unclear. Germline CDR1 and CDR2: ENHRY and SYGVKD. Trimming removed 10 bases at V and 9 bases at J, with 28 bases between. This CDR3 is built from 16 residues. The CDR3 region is CATPKSAELSIGEQFF. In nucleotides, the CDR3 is TGTGCCACTCCAAAGTCGGCGGAGTTGAGTATCGGTGAGCAGTTCTTC.

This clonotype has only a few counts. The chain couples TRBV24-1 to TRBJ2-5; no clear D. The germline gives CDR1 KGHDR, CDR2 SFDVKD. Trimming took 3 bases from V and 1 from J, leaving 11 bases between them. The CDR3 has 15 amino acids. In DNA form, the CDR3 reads TGTGCCACCAGTGATCCCTCCAGCGTCCAAGAGACCCAGTACTTC. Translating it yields CATSDPSSVQETQYF.

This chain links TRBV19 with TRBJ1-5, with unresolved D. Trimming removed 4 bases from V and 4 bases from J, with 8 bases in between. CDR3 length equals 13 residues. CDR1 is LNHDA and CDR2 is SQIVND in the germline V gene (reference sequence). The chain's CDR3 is CASSTTGNQPQHF. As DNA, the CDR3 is TGTGCCAGTAGTACAACTGGAAATCAGCCCCAGCATTTT.

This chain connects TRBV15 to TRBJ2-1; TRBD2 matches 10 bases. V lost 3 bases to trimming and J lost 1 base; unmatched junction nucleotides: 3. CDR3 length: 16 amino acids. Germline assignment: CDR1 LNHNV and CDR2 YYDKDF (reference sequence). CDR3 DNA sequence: TGTGCCACCAGCAGGGGACTAGCGACATCCTACAATGAGCAGTTCTTC. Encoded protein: CATSRGLATSYNEQFF.

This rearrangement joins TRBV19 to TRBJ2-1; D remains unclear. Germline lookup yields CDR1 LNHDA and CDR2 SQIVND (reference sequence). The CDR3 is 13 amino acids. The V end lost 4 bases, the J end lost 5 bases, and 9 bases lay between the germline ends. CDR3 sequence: CASSKVADNEQFF. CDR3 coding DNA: TGTGCCAGTAGTAAAGTGGCGGACAATGAGCAGTTCTTC.

The DNA for the CDR3 is TGCAGCGTTATATCGCTAGCGGGGGGCTACGAGCAGTACTTC. Protein sequence: CSVISLAGGYEQYF. The chain carries TRBV29-1 and TRBJ2-7; TRBD2 agrees at 11 bases. The CDR3 extends over 14 amino acids. Trimming at V came to 5 bases and at J to 3 bases, leaving 6 bases not matched to a gene. The germline gives CDR1 SQVTM, CDR2 ANQGSEA.

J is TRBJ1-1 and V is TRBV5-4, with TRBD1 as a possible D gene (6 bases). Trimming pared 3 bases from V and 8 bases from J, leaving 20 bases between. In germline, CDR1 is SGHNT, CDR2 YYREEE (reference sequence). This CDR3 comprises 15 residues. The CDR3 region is CASSWAGTSVREAFF. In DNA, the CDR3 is TGTGCCAGCAGCTGGGCCGGGACATCCGTTCGGGAAGCTTTCTTT.

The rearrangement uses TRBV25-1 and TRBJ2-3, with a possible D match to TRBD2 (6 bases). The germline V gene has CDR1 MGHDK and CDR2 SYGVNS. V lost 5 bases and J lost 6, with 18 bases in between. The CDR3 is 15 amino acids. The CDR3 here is CASSLRDGSVDTQYF. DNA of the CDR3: TGTGCCAGCAGTCTACGGGACGGGAGTGTTGATACGCAGTATTTT.

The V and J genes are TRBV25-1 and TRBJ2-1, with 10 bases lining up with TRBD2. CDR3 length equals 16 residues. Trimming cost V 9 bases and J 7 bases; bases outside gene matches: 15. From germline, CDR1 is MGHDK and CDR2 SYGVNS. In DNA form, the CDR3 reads TGTGCCAGTAGTATATTCCCTAGCGGGGGCTTAAATGAGCAGTTCTTC. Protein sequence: CASSIFPSGGLNEQFF.

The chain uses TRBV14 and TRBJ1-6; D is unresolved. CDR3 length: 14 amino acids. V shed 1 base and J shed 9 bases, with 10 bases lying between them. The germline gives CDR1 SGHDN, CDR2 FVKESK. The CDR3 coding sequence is TGTGCCAGCAGCCAAGGGGTTAGTTTTTCACCCCTCCACTTT. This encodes CASSQGVSFSPLHF.

The DNA of the CDR3 is TGTGCCAGCAGTTTACAGGGGGAGGGCACTGAAGCTTTCTTT. Its protein is CASSLQGEGTEAFF. The V gene is TRBV13, the J gene TRBJ1-1, with 8 bases that match TRBD1. The trim removed 6 bases at V and 4 bases at J, leaving 7 bases unmatched. This CDR3 spans 14 amino acids. From germline, CDR1 is PRHDT and CDR2 FYEKMQ (reference sequence).

DNA of the CDR3: TGTGCCAGCAGTTTAGAAGCTAGCGGATTTGGAGATACGCAGTATTTT. Translation: CASSLEASGFGDTQYF. The chain couples TRBV12-3 or TRBV12-4 to TRBJ2-3; 7 bases match TRBD2. With 1 base clipped from V and 5 bases from J, the junction kept 9 bases outside the gene matches. This CDR3 has 16 amino acids.

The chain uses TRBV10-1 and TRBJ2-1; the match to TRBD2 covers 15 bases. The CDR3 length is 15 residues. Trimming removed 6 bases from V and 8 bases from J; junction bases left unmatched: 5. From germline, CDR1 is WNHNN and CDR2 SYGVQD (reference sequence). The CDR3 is CASSHGTSGRHEQFF. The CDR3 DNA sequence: TGCGCCAGCAGCCACGGGACTAGCGGGAGGCATGAGCAGTTCTTC.

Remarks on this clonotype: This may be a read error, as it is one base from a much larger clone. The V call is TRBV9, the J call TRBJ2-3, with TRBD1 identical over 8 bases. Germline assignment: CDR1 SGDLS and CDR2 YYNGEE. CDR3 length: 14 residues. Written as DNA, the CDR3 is TGTGCCGGCAGGGGACAGGCCTCCACAGATACGCAGTATTTT. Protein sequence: CAGRGQASTDTQYF.

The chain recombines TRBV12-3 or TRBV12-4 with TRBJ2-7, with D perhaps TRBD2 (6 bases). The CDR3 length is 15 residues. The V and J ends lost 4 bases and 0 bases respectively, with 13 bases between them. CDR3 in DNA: TGTGCCAGCAGTTGGGGCGGGACCTTCTCCTACGAGCAGTACTTC. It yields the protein CASSWGGTFSYEQYF.

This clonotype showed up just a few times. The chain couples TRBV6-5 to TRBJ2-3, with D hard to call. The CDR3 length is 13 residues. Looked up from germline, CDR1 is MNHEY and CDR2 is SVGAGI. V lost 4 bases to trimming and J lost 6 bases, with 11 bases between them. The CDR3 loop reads CASSSVRWDTQYF. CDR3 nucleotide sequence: TGTGCCAGCAGTTCGGTAAGGTGGGATACGCAGTATTTT.

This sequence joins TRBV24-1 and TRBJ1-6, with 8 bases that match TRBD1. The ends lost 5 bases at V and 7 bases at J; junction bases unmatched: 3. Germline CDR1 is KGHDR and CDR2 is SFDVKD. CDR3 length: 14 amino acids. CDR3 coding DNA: TGTGCCACCAGTGCTGGACAGGGCAATTCACCCCTCCACTTT. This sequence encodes CATSAGQGNSPLHF.

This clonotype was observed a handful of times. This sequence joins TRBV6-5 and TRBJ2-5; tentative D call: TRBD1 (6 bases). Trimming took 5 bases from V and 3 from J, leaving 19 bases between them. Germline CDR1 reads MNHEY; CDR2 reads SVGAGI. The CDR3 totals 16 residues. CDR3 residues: CASSRLRGEEEETQYF. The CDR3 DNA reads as TGTGCCAGCAGTCGACTCAGGGGAGAGGAGGAAGAGACCCAGTACTTC.

CDR3 protein: CAISESTRGRAEAFF. The DNA for the CDR3 is TGTGCCATCAGTGAGTCGACTCGGGGGAGGGCTGAAGCTTTCTTT. The chain employs TRBV10-3 and TRBJ1-1, with a weak D call TRBD1 (5 bases). This CDR3 region has 15 residues. V lost 0 bases to trimming and J lost 6 bases, with 14 bases between them. CDR1 and CDR2 from the germline V gene are ENHRY and SYGVKD.